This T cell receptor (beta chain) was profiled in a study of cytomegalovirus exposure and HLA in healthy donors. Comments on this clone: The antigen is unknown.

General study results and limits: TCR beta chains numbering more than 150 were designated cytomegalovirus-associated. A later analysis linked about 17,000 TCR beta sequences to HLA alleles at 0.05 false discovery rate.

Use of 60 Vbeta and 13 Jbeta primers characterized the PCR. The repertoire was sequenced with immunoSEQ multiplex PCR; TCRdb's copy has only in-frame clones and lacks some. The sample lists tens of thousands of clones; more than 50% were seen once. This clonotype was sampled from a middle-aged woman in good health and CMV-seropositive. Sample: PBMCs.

The CDR3 DNA reads TGTGCCAGCAGCGGGTCGGGGAGGGCCTACAATGAGCAGTTCTTC. It is translated as CASSGSGRAYNEQFF. The chain joins TRBV25-1 to TRBJ2-1; 7 nucleotides agree with TRBD2. The V gene end was trimmed by 6 bases and the J gene end by 2 bases; junction bases not matched to a gene: 7. The V gene's germline CDR1 is MGHDK and CDR2 SYGVNS. CDR3 length: 15 amino acids.